This section outlines one TCR beta chain sequence together with its context. The CDR3 has 14 residues. CDR1 and CDR2 (germline): SGHTA, FQGNSA. With 1 base clipped from V and 5 bases from J, the junction kept 1 base outside the gene matches. Specified treatment: some 20 received Ad26.COV2.S at low or high dose, single or two shots; 5 received placebo; per-sample allocation not given. After the first vaccine or placebo injection, samples were drawn on day 63. Sequencing was performed with immunoSEQ multiplex PCR; in TCRdb, only in-frame clones are kept and a portion is missing. The top ten hold around 1.8% of the sample, which has about half a million clones, roughly nine tenths seen once. This specimen belongs to a study of Ad26.COV2.S vaccination and SARS-CoV-2 variants.

This receptor was taken from a person between 18 and 59 years old who received the Ad26.COV2.S COVID-19 vaccine or a placebo. J is TRBJ2-7 and V is TRBV7-2; TRBD2 aligns across 11 bases. Sample: peripheral blood, taken in a trial of Ad26.COV2.S vaccine versus placebo. The CDR3 DNA follows: TGTGCCAGCAGCTTAGTTAGCGGGAGGGACGAGCAGTACTTC. Protein product: CASSLVSGRDEQYF.